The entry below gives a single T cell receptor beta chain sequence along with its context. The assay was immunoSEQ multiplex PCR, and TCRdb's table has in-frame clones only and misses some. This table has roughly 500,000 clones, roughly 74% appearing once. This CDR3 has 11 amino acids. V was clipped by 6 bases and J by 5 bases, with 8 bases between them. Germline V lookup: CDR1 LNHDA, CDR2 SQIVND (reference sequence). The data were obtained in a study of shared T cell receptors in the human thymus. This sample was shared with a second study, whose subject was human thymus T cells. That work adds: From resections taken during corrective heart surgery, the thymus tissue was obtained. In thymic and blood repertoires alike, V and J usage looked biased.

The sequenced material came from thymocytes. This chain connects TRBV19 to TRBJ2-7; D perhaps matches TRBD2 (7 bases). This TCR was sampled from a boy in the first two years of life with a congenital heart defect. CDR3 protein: CASRGGDEQYF. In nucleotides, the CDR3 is TGTGCCAGTAGAGGGGGGGACGAGCAGTACTTC.